This TCR beta chain came from a study of technical replicates of blood from a handful of donors. The repertoire was sequenced with immunoSEQ multiplex PCR; TCRdb's copy has only in-frame clones and lacks some. This repertoire shows 55,000 to 75,000 clones, 90% to 95% found once; its top ten account for under 5%. Material for sequencing was PBMCs. The TCR originated in a human donor in good health. Some clones in this sample may be carry-over from other donors' samples.

CDR3 region: CASSLKAGHGYTF. The CDR3 DNA is TGTGCCAGCAGCTTAAAGGCAGGTCACGGCTACACCTTC. The chain couples TRBV11-2 to TRBJ1-2; D unclear. V was pared by 2 bases and J by 8 bases, with 12 bases between. This CDR3 contains 13 residues. The germline gives CDR1 SGHAT, CDR2 FQNNGV.